The TCR beta chain described here comes from a study of immune characterization of retroperitoneal liposarcoma. TCRdb ran MiXCR on the PCR reads and lists one entry per CDR3 protein. The profile covers around 1,000 distinct CDR3 sequences, with roughly 21% appearing a single time and more than 10% taken by the ten largest. By sample share, this clonotype is large. V gave up 0 bases and J gave up 8 bases, with 11 bases separating them. CDR1 is MNHEY, CDR2 SVGAGI, per germline. The CDR3 has 14 amino acids. Sequenced input: tumor tissue. The sequence was collected from a male donor with retroperitoneal liposarcoma. The V call is TRBV6-5, the J call TRBJ2-1; D ambiguous. The CDR3 region is CASSYSIGVDEQFF. DNA for the CDR3: TGTGCCAGCAGTTACTCGATAGGTGTCGATGAGCAGTTCTTC.